Listed below are T cell receptor beta chains from one sample, sequenced in a study of CXCR3-negative and CXCR3-positive naive CD8 T cells. TCRdb reanalyzed the 5' RACE reads, giving one entry per CDR3 protein sequence and no DNA. This listing includes approximately 6,200 distinct CDR3 sequences. The sample consisted of naive CXCR3+ CD8+ T cells from blood. These receptor sequences come from a human donor in good health. Some clones in this sample may be carry-over from other donors' samples. Each CDR3 is given with its conserved first and last residue. The order of the fields is clone size, J gene, V gene, CDR3 protein. Clone size, where shown, is once, few, many, or a class for clones that have expanded.

>medium-sized|TRBJ1-3|TRBV3-1
CASSWTGGNTIYF
>NA|TRBJ1-4|TRBV7-9
CARSSDREGEKLFF
>NA|TRBJ2-2|TRBV5-1
CASSYDGSNTGELFF
>medium-sized|TRBJ2-7|TRBV29-1
CSVANEDVSYEQYF
>medium-sized|TRBJ1-1|TRBV14
CASSPPRDRGSAQGAFF
>medium-sized|TRBJ1-6|TRBV20-1
CSARDPGTGPDSPLHF
>NA|TRBJ2-1|TRBV4-3
CASSQDRVTKNEQFF
>NA|TRBJ2-1|TRBV3-1
CASRPGGSFYEQFF
>NA|TRBJ2-5|TRBV7-9
CASSLGPTGDQETQYF
>NA|TRBJ2-1|TRBV9
CASSVNIPRDEQFF
>medium-sized|TRBJ2-1|TRBV29-1
CSVEGQGSWNEQFF
>NA|TRBJ2-7|TRBV2
CASSTSGPMGENEQYF
>NA|TRBJ2-5|TRBV11-2
CASSLLRAGREGETQYF
>NA|TRBJ1-1|TRBV12-3/TRBV12-4
CASSRTDLNTEAFF
>NA|TRBJ2-7|TRBV27
CASSLSQGLGSYEQYF
>NA|TRBJ1-2|TRBV20-1
CSARDTLGTVTRYGYTF
>medium-sized|TRBJ2-1|TRBV5-1
CASSFLPSLAATYNEQFF
>NA|TRBJ2-1|TRBV29-1
CSVEPTGVENNEQFF
>NA|TRBJ2-7|TRBV5-4
CASSSESGGGNSYEQYF
>medium-sized|TRBJ2-7|TRBV29-1
CSVTGDNKQYF
>NA|TRBJ2-1|TRBV13
CASSSGKLQFF
>NA|TRBJ1-2|TRBV7-2
CASSTHADYGYTF
>medium-sized|TRBJ2-1|TRBV5-4
CASSLAPDNRKNEQFF
>NA|TRBJ2-7|TRBV28
CASSTPAPEQYF
>NA|TRBJ2-1|TRBV2
CASSAQRVQFF
>medium-sized|TRBJ2-7|TRBV7-8
CASGTGPAYEQYF
>NA|TRBJ2-3|TRBV7-2
CASSFGLAGVDTQYF
>NA|TRBJ2-7|TRBV12-3/TRBV12-4
CASSRPASPYEQYF